This TCR beta chain comes out of a study of sequential checkpoint blockade in melanoma. Sequencing used immunoSEQ multiplex PCR; TCRdb keeps in-frame clones, though not all of them. The sample includes under 20,000 clones, roughly four fifths of them seen just once. Treatment defined: randomized to nivolumab then ipilimumab (arm A) or the reverse (arm B). Germline CDR1 and CDR2: MNHEY and SMNVEV (reference sequence). J lost 3 bases, V lost 6 bases, and 9 bases had no gene match. This CDR3 is 16 amino acids long. The V call is TRBV27, the J call TRBJ2-1; TRBD2 aligns across 9 bases. Material: CD8+ T cells sorted from blood (inferred from file names), obtained from a patient given nivolumab and ipilimumab in sequence. The TCR was taken from a human donor with melanoma. CDR3 region: CASSRGTSRLYNEQFF. Written as DNA, the CDR3 is TGTGCCAGCAGCCGCGGGACTAGCCGTCTCTACAATGAGCAGTTCTTC.